A selection of T cell receptor beta chains follows, all from one sample in a study of T cells in Graves' hyperthyroidism and ophthalmopathy. One entry per CDR3 protein results from TCRdb running MiXCR on the multiplex PCR reads. Among approximately 640,000 distinct CDR3 sequences listed, roughly 17% were seen once. The material sequenced was blood. The receptor source for this set is a man in his fifties or sixties with Graves' hyperthyroidism. The CDR3 runs from the conserved cysteine through the conserved F or W. A D gene is named only where the DNA matches it firmly. Size tells how often a clone was seen (once, few, many) or the class of an expanded clone, and some rows leave it out.

>many|.|TRBV7-3|15|TRBJ1-1
TGTGCCAGCAGCTTAATTCGTGCAGGGGCCTCTGAAGCTTTCTTT
CASSLIRAGASEAFF
>few|TRBD2|TRBV28|16|TRBJ2-1
TGTGCCAGCAGTTCGTCCGGGACTAGCGGGAGCGATGGGCAGTTCTTC
CASSSSGTSGSDGQFF
>.|.|TRBV28|15|TRBJ1-1
TGTGCCAGCAGTCCCGTTCAGGGTATGAACACTGAAGCTTTCTTT
CASSPVQGMNTEAFF
>few|.|TRBV19|11|TRBJ2-1
TGTGCCAGTAGATACGGACTAGAGCAGTTCTTC
CASRYGLEQFF
>few|.|TRBV12-3/TRBV12-4|14|TRBJ1-5
TGTGCCAGCAGTCGGGTGGTAGGCAATCAGCCCCAGCATTTT
CASSRVVGNQPQHF
>.|.|TRBV28|19|TRBJ2-1
TGTGCCAGCAGTTTGAGGTTTTCTCGAGGGGGGGAGCTTTACAATGAGCAGTTCTTC
CASSLRFSRGGELYNEQFF
>many|TRBD2|TRBV10-3|17|TRBJ2-5
TGTGCCATCAGTGAGTCGCTGGGACTAGCGAACCAAGAGACCCAGTACTTC
CAISESLGLANQETQYF
>many|.|TRBV2|15|TRBJ2-5
TGTGCCAGCAGTGAATATTCGGGCTCTGGGGAGACCCAGTACTTC
CASSEYSGSGETQYF
>many|TRBD1|TRBV29-1|14|TRBJ2-1
TGCAGCGCCCGCAACAGGGGTTCCTACAATGAGCAGTTCTTC
CSARNRGSYNEQFF
>many|TRBD1|TRBV7-2|17|TRBJ1-4
TGTGCCAGCAGCTTAAATAGGAGGGGGCGAGATAATGAAAAACTGTTTTTT
CASSLNRRGRDNEKLFF
>few|.|TRBV7-9|14|TRBJ1-2
TGTGCCAGCAGCTTAGATCCAGGTCGAGCTGGCTACACCTTC
CASSLDPGRAGYTF
>.|.|TRBV5-1|17|TRBJ1-4
TGCGCCAGCAGCTTGGGAGCTCTAGGAGCAACTAATGAAAAACTGTTTTTT
CASSLGALGATNEKLFF
>many|TRBD1|TRBV2|15|TRBJ1-2
TGTGCCAGCAGTGTGGGACAGGGGTTTTTGTATGGCTACACCTTC
CASSVGQGFLYGYTF
>.|.|TRBV20-1|16|TRBJ2-7
TGCAGTGCTAGAGCTCAGGGGGGAGTGGTCTCCTACGAGCAGTACTTC
CSARAQGGVVSYEQYF
>.|TRBD1|TRBV20-1|15|TRBJ1-1
TGCAGTGCTCCCGACTCAGGGGGCTTGCACACTGAAGCTTTCTTT
CSAPDSGGLHTEAFF
>.|TRBD2|TRBV4-1|17|TRBJ2-5
TGCGCCAGCAGCTACCCGGGGCGCGGGAGGTCCTCAGAGACCCAGTACTTC
CASSYPGRGRSSETQYF
>.|.|TRBV7-2|15|TRBJ2-1
TGTGCCAGCAGCTCTGACTATCGGGAGAGTAATGAGCAGTTCTTC
CASSSDYRESNEQFF
>.|.|TRBV7-9|15|TRBJ1-4
TGTGCCAGCAGCTTAGCGGCCTCAACTAATGAAAAACTGTTTTTT
CASSLAASTNEKLFF
>many|.|TRBV15|16|TRBJ2-7
TGTGCCACCAGCAGAGAACAGGATTTGTTTACCTACGAGCAGTACTTC
CATSREQDLFTYEQYF
>.|TRBD2|TRBV2|16|TRBJ2-7
TGTGCCAGCCAGCGGGACACGGGACTAGCGACGGACGAGCAGTACTTC
CASQRDTGLATDEQYF
>few|.|TRBV20-1|14|TRBJ2-7
TGCAGTGCTAGAGTTTCAGAGAGCTCCTACGAGCAGTACTTC
CSARVSESSYEQYF
>once|.|TRBV14|16|TRBJ2-2
TGTGCCAGCAGCCAAGTTTGGGGGGTGAACACCGGGGAGCTGTTTTTT
CASSQVWGVNTGELFF
>many|.|TRBV28|13|TRBJ1-4
TGTGCCAGCAGTCACCGAACAGGGAAAAAACTGTTTTTT
CASSHRTGKKLFF
>.|.|TRBV20-1|12|TRBJ2-7
TGCAGTGCTAGTATAGCAGGGGACGAGCGGTACTTC
CSASIAGDERYF
>many|TRBD1|TRBV5-1|14|TRBJ1-4
TGCGCCAGCAGCCAAGGGACAGCCATTGAAAAACTGTTTTTT
CASSQGTAIEKLFF
>.|.|TRBV25-1|14|TRBJ1-4
TGTGCCAGCAGTGATCCCGGGGATTTTGAAAAACTGTTTTTT
CASSDPGDFEKLFF
>many|TRBD1|TRBV20-1|13|TRBJ2-1
TGCAGTACTTGGACAGGGGGCTACAATGAGCAGTTCTTC
CSTWTGGYNEQFF
>.|.|TRBV20-1|15|TRBJ1-5
TGCAGTGCTAGAGATGTACAGGGCTACAATCAGCCCCAGCATTTT
CSARDVQGYNQPQHF
>few|TRBD2|TRBV2|17|TRBJ2-7
TGTGCCAGCAGTGTACTGGGCGGGAGCTTTTCAGCCTACGAGCAGTACTTC
CASSVLGGSFSAYEQYF
>many|.|TRBV20-1|18|TRBJ1-5
TGCAGTGCTAATATACCGATTGCGGATTCGAGGGGCAATCAGCCCCAGCATTTT
CSANIPIADSRGNQPQHF
>.|TRBD2|TRBV7-3|18|TRBJ2-3
TGTGCCAGCAGCTTAACGGCTCAGGGAGCGGGAGGCACAGATACGCAGTATTTT
CASSLTAQGAGGTDTQYF
>.|.|TRBV10-1|14|TRBJ2-1
TGCGCCACCTCCCAGGACCTTTCCTACAATGAGCAGTTCTTC
CATSQDLSYNEQFF
>.|TRBD2|TRBV20-1|16|TRBJ2-1
TGCAGTGCTAGAGATACAGCGGGAGGGAATTACAATGAGCAGTTCTTC
CSARDTAGGNYNEQFF
>many|.|TRBV6-1|14|TRBJ1-2
TGTGCCAGCAGTGAACAAGAGCCCTACTATGGCTACACCTTC
CASSEQEPYYGYTF
>.|TRBD1|TRBV20-1|12|TRBJ2-7
TGCAGTGCTAGCCGAACAGGGGACGAGCAGTACTTC
CSASRTGDEQYF
>.|.|TRBV27|14|TRBJ2-7
TGTGCCAGCAGTAAGAACACCCGGCTCTACGAGCAGTACTTC
CASSKNTRLYEQYF
>few|.|TRBV28|13|TRBJ2-5
TGTGCCAGTAATATGGAGATTGTGGAGACCCAGTACTTC
CASNMEIVETQYF
>.|.|TRBV30|12|TRBJ1-1
TGTGCCTGGGTCACCCTGAACACTGAAGCTTTCTTT
CAWVTLNTEAFF
>many|TRBD2|TRBV6-5|15|TRBJ2-7
TGTGCCAGCAGTTACTCACTAGCGGGAGCCTACGAGCAGTACTTC
CASSYSLAGAYEQYF
>many|.|TRBV28|13|TRBJ1-2
TGTGCCAGCAGTTTATGGTCGGGGAGTGGCTACACCTTC
CASSLWSGSGYTF
>many|.|TRBV6-5|15|TRBJ2-2
TGTGCCAGCAGTTACTCGATGGTGGGGCTCGGGGAGCTGTTTTTT
CASSYSMVGLGELFF
>many|.|TRBV12-3/TRBV12-4|15|TRBJ1-1
TGTGCCAGCAAACCGAACTTGATTGGGAACACTGAAGCTTTCTTT
CASKPNLIGNTEAFF
>many|.|TRBV20-1|14|TRBJ2-2
TGCAGTGCTACTCTCGCCGAAAACACCGGGGAGCTGTTTTTT
CSATLAENTGELFF
>few|.|TRBV28|14|TRBJ1-1
TGTGCCAGCAGTCTGGGACGGGGGAACACTGAAGCTTCCTTT
CASSLGRGNTEASF
>many|.|TRBV6-1|15|TRBJ1-4
TGTGCCAGCAGTGAAGTCAGGGCAACTAATGAAAAACTGTTTTTT
CASSEVRATNEKLFF
>few|TRBD1|TRBV29-1|18|TRBJ1-5
TGCAGCGAGCCTGGGGGAGCGGACAGGGAGGATGGGAATCAGCCCCAGCATTTT
CSEPGGADREDGNQPQHF
>many|TRBD2|TRBV20-1|13|TRBJ2-7
TGCAGTGCTAGAGGAGCGGGAGTCGACGAGCAGTACTTC
CSARGAGVDEQYF
>many|.|TRBV20-1|15|TRBJ1-2
TGCAGTGGGCCCTCGGGTTCTCTCTATAACTATGGCTACACCTTC
CSGPSGSLYNYGYTF
>.|TRBD1|TRBV18|16|TRBJ2-7
TGTGCCAGCTCACCACCGAACAGGGGGCTTTTGTACGAGCAGTACTTC
CASSPPNRGLLYEQYF
>.|TRBD1|TRBV6-1|15|TRBJ2-1
TGTGCCAGCACCAAGGACAGGGGGAGCTACAATGAGCAGTTCTTC
CASTKDRGSYNEQFF
>many|.|TRBV12-3/TRBV12-4|14|TRBJ1-3
TGTGCCAGCAGTTTAGCGTATGTTGGAAACACCATATATTTT
CASSLAYVGNTIYF
>few|.|TRBV6-1|15|TRBJ1-5
TGTGCCAGCAGTGAGGATGGCAGAAGCAATCAGCCCCAGCATTTT
CASSEDGRSNQPQHF
>few|.|TRBV7-9|15|TRBJ1-1
TGTGCCAGCAGCTTTACTGACACACTGAACACTGAAGCTTTCTTT
CASSFTDTLNTEAFF
>many|.|TRBV28|14|TRBJ2-7
TGTGCCAGCAGGGACTTCCTGAGCTCCTACGAGCAGTACTTC
CASRDFLSSYEQYF
>few|TRBD2|TRBV5-4|16|TRBJ2-1
TGTGCCAGCAGCTTGTTCAAGTCTAGCGGATACAATGAGCAGTTCTTC
CASSLFKSSGYNEQFF